Following are 2 T cell receptor beta chains from one sample sequenced in a study of patients and donors after allogeneic stem cell transplantation. Using its own MiXCR run on the RT-PCR reads, TCRdb lists one record per CDR3 protein. The sample records 85,000 to 90,000 distinct CDR3 sequences, roughly 43% being singletons. The sample consisted of blood, either unsorted or a sorted T cell fraction (not recorded which). These receptors all stem from a human donor who was either an allogeneic HSCT recipient or a stem cell or donor lymphocyte infusion donor (not recorded which). It is not recorded whose cells these are; they may come from a transplant donor.

J is TRBJ2-7 and V is TRBV14; possible D gene TRBD2, 5 bases. V was pared by 2 bases and J by 2 bases, with 10 bases between. In germline, CDR1 is SGHDN, CDR2 FVKESK. There are 14 residues in the CDR3. The CDR3, as DNA: TGTGCCAGCAGCCAACAAGCGGTAGCCTACGAGCAGTACTTC. It is translated as CASSQQAVAYEQYF.

The chain links TRBV12-3 or TRBV12-4 to TRBJ1-5; D uncertain. CDR3 length equals 15 residues. V was cut by 3 bases and J by 1 base, with 10 bases left in between. DNA of the CDR3: TGTGCCAGCAGTTTCGGGTTTACAAGCAATCAGCCCCAGCATTTT. As protein: CASSFGFTSNQPQHF.